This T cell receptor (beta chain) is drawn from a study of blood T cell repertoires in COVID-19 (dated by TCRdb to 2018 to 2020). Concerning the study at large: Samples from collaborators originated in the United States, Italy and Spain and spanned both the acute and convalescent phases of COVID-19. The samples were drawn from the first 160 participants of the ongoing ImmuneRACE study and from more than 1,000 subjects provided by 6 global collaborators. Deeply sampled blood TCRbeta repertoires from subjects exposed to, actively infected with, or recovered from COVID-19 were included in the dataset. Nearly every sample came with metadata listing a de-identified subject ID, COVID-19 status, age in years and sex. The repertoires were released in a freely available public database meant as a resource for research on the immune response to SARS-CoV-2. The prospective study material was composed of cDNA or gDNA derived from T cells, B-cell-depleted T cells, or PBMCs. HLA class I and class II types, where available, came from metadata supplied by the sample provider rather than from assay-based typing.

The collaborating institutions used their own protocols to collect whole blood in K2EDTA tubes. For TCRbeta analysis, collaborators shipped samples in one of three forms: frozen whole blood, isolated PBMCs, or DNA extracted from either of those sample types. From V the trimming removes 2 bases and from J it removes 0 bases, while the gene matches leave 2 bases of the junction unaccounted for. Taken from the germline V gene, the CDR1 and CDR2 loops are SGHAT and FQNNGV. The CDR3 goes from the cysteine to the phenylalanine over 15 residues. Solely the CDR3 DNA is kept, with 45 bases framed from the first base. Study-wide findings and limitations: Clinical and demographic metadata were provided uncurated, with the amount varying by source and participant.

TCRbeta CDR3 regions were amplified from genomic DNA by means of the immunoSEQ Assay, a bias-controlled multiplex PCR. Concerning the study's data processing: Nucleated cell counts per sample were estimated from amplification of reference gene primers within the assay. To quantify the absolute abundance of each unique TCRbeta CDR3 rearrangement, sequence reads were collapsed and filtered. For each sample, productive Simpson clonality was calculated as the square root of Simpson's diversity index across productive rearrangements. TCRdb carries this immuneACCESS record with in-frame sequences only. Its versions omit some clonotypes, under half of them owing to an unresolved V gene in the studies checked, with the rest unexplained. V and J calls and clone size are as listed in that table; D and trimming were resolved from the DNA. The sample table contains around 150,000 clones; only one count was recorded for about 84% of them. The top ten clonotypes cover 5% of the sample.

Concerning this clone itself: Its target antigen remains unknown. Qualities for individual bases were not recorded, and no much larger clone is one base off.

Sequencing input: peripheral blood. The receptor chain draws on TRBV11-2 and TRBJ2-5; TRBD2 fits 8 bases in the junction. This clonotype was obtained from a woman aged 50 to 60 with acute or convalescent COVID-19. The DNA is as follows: TGTGCCAGCAGCTTAAAGCGGGGGTACCAAGAGACCCAGTACTTC. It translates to CASSLKRGYQETQYF.